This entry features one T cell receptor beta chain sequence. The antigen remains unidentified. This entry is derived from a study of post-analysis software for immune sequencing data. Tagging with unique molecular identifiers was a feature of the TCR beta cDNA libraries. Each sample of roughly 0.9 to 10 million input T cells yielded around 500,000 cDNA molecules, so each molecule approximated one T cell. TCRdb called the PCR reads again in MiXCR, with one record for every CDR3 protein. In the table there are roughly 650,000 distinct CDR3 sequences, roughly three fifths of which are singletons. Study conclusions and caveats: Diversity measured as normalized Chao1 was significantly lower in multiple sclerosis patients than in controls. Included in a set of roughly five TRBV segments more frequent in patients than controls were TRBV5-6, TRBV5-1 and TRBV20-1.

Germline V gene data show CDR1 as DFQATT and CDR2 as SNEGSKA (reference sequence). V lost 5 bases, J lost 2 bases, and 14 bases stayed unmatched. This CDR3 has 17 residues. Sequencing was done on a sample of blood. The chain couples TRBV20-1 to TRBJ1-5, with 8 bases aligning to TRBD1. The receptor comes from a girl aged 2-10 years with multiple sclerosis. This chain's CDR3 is CSAQEAGGAWGNQPQHF. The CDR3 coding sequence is TGCAGTGCTCAAGAGGCAGGGGGCGCTTGGGGCAATCAGCCCCAGCATTTT.